These 4 T cell receptor beta chains were all obtained from the same sample, sequenced in a study of T cells after yellow fever vaccination. A single record per CDR3 protein comes from TCRdb applying MiXCR to the 5' RACE reads. The sample shows some 320,000 distinct CDR3 sequences, roughly 4.3% of them seen only once. The specimen was PBMCs, collected 5 days after the yellow fever booster vaccination. The receptors were gathered from a man younger than 35 who received the YFV17D yellow fever vaccine.

A few counts support this clonotype. The chain carries TRBV20-1 and TRBJ2-3, with a possible D match to TRBD2 (6 bases). The V end was cut by 2 bases, the J end by 5 bases, with 11 bases between. The CDR3 covers 13 residues. From germline, CDR1 is DFQATT and CDR2 SNEGSKA (reference sequence). The CDR3 nucleotides are TGCAGTGCTAGACACCCCGGGGGAGATACGCAGTATTTT. Translated: CSARHPGGDTQYF.

V usage is TRBV7-7 and J usage is TRBJ2-7; D possibly corresponds to TRBD1 (6 bases). Trimming removed 1 base from V and 6 bases from J, with 13 bases in between. Germline V CDR1 and CDR2: SSHAT, FNYEAQ (reference sequence). This CDR3 has 14 amino acids. Here the CDR3 DNA reads TGTGCCAGCAGCTTAGGTGGACAGAACGGCGAGCAGTACTTC. Amino acid sequence: CASSLGGQNGEQYF.

The chain has TRBV6-5 and TRBJ2-3; TRBD2 matches at 11 bases. The J segment lost 1 base and the V segment lost 6 bases, leaving 3 bases of the junction unmatched. Germline V lookup: CDR1 MNHEY, CDR2 SVGAGI. The CDR3 is 15 amino acids. The CDR3 spells CASRSLAGGTDTQYF. DNA for the CDR3: TGTGCCAGCAGATCACTAGCGGGGGGCACAGATACGCAGTATTTT.

This clonotype has just a few counts. V gene TRBV6-6 combines with J gene TRBJ2-7; D unclear. The CDR3 covers 12 residues. Trimming removed 0 bases at V and 6 bases at J, with 6 bases between. Germline loops: CDR1 MNHNY, CDR2 SVGAGI (reference sequence). CDR3 sequence (DNA): TGTGCCAGCAGTTACTCCCCCGGCGAGCAGTACGTC. Protein: CASSYSPGEQYV.